This entry describes one T cell receptor (beta chain). Its target is unknown. The CDR3 sequence is 15 residues long. V was trimmed by 10 bases and J by 7 bases, leaving 21 bases between them. Germline V lookup: CDR1 SGHNT, CDR2 YYREEE (reference sequence). The table came from immunoSEQ multiplex PCR; TCRdb's copy has only in-frame clones and leaves some out. The table has 150,000 to 200,000 clones, 85% seen once. This sample is drawn from a study of cytomegalovirus exposure and HLA in healthy donors. Study-level results: Testing in vitro showed a few CMV-associated chains specific for CMV antigens.

Specimen: PBMCs. The chain uses TRBV5-4 and TRBJ1-6; D might be TRBD1 (6 bases). The sequence came from a man younger than 30 in good health and CMV-seropositive. The CDR3 coding sequence is TGTGCCTTTTACCAAGGGGGTTCTGGCAATTCACCCCTCCACTTT. The encoded protein is CAFYQGGSGNSPLHF.